The next 15 T cell receptor beta chains were all read from a single sample in a study of blood T cell repertoires in COVID-19 (dated by TCRdb to about 2020). The receptor library was made with the immunoSEQ multiplex PCR assay. What TCRdb holds here is the immuneACCESS table cut down to in-frame rearrangements. Part of the clones is not present; checked against another copy, under half of the missing clones reflect an unresolved V gene, and the others are unexplained. The sample contains 150,000 to 200,000 clones, roughly 80% of them found a single time. The top ten clonotypes cover roughly 14% of the sample. What was sequenced was peripheral blood. These receptors originate from a man aged 45-60 years who had recovered from COVID-19.

This chain joins TRBV28 and TRBJ2-5; 10 positions match TRBD1. CDR1 is MDHEN, CDR2 SYDVKM, per germline. J gave up 4 bases and V 4 bases, and 6 bases lay outside the gene matches. CDR3 length: 15 residues. Written as DNA, the CDR3 is TGTGCCAGCAGTTCACAGACAGGGGGCACAGAGACCCAGTACTTC. Translating it yields CASSSQTGGTETQYF.

V usage is TRBV20-1 and J usage is TRBJ2-3; perhaps TRBD2 as D (5 bases). V was trimmed by 3 bases and J by 0 bases, leaving 16 bases between them. This CDR3 is 16 amino acids long. Looked up from germline, CDR1 is DFQATT and CDR2 is SNEGSKA (reference sequence). The CDR3, as DNA: TGCAGTGCTAGTTGGACTCGATTTTCTAGCACAGATACGCAGTATTTT. Residues: CSASWTRFSSTDTQYF.

The chain links TRBV27 to TRBJ2-2; TRBD2 matches at 8 bases. CDR3 length: 14 residues. Germline CDR1 is MNHEY and CDR2 is SMNVEV (reference sequence). J was trimmed by 3 bases and V by 11 bases; bases with no gene match: 8. The CDR3 sequence is CAQPGGRDTGELFF. DNA for the CDR3: TGTGCCCAACCGGGGGGGCGCGACACCGGGGAGCTGTTTTTT.

The V gene is TRBV29-1, the J gene TRBJ2-5; D remains ambiguous. V lost 5 bases to trimming and J lost 7 bases, with 17 bases between them. Germline assignment: CDR1 SQVTM and CDR2 ANQGSEA. This CDR3 region has 13 residues. The CDR3 bases are TGCAGCGTTCCTGACAACCAAGAGTGGACCCAGTACTTC. Protein sequence: CSVPDNQEWTQYF. Based on the CDR3 plus reference TRBV29-1 and TRBJ2-5, the full variable domain is SAVISQKPSRDICQRGTSLTIQCQVDSQVTMMFWYRQQPGQSLTLIATANQGSEATYESGFVIDKFPISRPNLTFSTLTVSNMSPEDSSIYLCSVPDNQEWTQYFGPGTRLLVL.

This chain joins TRBV11-3 and TRBJ2-7; tentative D call: TRBD1 (5 bases). Per germline, CDR1 SGHNT and CDR2 YENEEA. CDR3 length: 13 amino acids. The V gene lost 1 base and the J gene lost 7 bases, with 11 bases spanning the gap. The CDR3 coding sequence is TGTGCCAGCAGCTTAGGCTTCGACAGTGAGCAGTACTTC. It is translated as CASSLGFDSEQYF.

The chain combines TRBV7-2 with TRBJ1-5; D call uncertain. The CDR3 length is 15 residues. Trimming took off 5 bases at V and 2 bases at J, with 13 bases between the two ends. Germline values: CDR1 SGHTA, CDR2 FQGNSA. The CDR3 is CASSVERARNQPQHF. The CDR3 DNA follows: TGTGCCAGCAGCGTAGAGAGGGCCCGCAATCAGCCCCAGCATTTT.

The chain links TRBV19 to TRBJ1-4; TRBD1 might be the D (5 bases). The CDR3 runs 14 residues. Looked up from germline, CDR1 is LNHDA and CDR2 is SQIVND (reference sequence). V gave up 5 bases and J gave up 6 bases, with 13 bases separating them. This CDR3 is CASSQQGGDEKLFF. Written as DNA, the CDR3 is TGTGCCAGTAGTCAGCAGGGTGGGGATGAAAAACTGTTTTTT.

This clone showed up just once. The genes are TRBV10-3 and TRBJ1-1, with D possibly matching TRBD1 (5 bases). Trimming took 10 bases from V and 6 from J, leaving 21 bases between them. The CDR3 sequence is 14 residues long. Germline V gene data show CDR1 as ENHRY and CDR2 as SYGVKD. The DNA for the CDR3 is TGTGCCACCCGGACAAGGGGCACGTGGGCTGAAGCTTTCTTT. Encoded protein: CATRTRGTWAEAFF.

This clone was counted a single time. This chain joins TRBV6-6 and TRBJ2-4; a weak D match, TRBD1 (6 bases). The V end lost 7 bases, the J end lost 6 bases, and 13 bases lay between the germline ends. CDR1 is MNHNY and CDR2 is SVGAGI in the germline V gene (reference sequence). The CDR3 has 13 amino acids. CDR3 sequence: CASTLGAGNIQYF. The DNA of the CDR3 is TGTGCCAGCACCCTGGGGGCCGGAAACATTCAGTACTTC.

V gene TRBV5-4 combines with J gene TRBJ1-1; 8 bases fit TRBD1. Germline CDR1 SGHNT, CDR2 YYREEE (reference sequence). Trimming removed 4 bases from V and 3 bases from J; junction bases left unmatched: 8. This CDR3 region has 15 residues. The CDR3 is CASSPRTGMYTEAFF. In DNA, the CDR3 is TGTGCCAGCAGCCCGAGGACAGGGATGTACACTGAAGCTTTCTTT.

V usage is TRBV19 and J usage is TRBJ2-2; maybe TRBD1 (6 bases). V shed 5 bases and J shed 0 bases, with 16 bases lying between them. Germline loops: CDR1 LNHDA, CDR2 SQIVND (reference sequence). The CDR3 is made up of 17 amino acids. CDR3 region: CASSSRGIRTNTGELFF. CDR3 coding DNA: TGTGCCAGTAGTTCCAGGGGAATAAGAACGAACACCGGGGAGCTGTTTTTT.

The J gene is TRBJ2-7, the V gene TRBV11-3; no firm D call. With 4 bases removed from V and 0 bases from J, the gap between germline ends came to 4 bases. This CDR3 contains 12 residues. In germline, CDR1 is SGHNT, CDR2 YENEEA. CDR3 nucleotide sequence: TGTGCCAGCAGCTCCAACTCCTACGAGCAGTACTTC. It specifies CASSSNSYEQYF.

The chain has TRBV28 and TRBJ2-3; TRBD1 aligns across 8 bases. The CDR3 covers 14 residues. Germline V gene data show CDR1 as MDHEN and CDR2 as SYDVKM. After removal of 3 bases from V and 6 bases from J, the junction contained 5 bases not matched to a gene. The CDR3 nucleotides read TGTGCCAGCAGTTTTGGGAACAGGGGGGATACGCAGTATTTT. It specifies CASSFGNRGDTQYF.

This chain connects TRBV25-1 to TRBJ2-1, with D maybe TRBD1 (5 bases). Germline V gene data show CDR1 as MGHDK and CDR2 as SYGVNS. Trimming cost V 2 bases and J 8 bases, with 16 bases left between them. The CDR3 is 15 amino acids. The CDR3 DNA reads TGTGCCAGCAGTGAAGAACAGGTAGGGTTGGATGAGCAGTTCTTC. It encodes CASSEEQVGLDEQFF.

The chain employs TRBV2 and TRBJ2-1; 9 bases align to TRBD2. V dropped 9 bases and J dropped 3; count of bases not matched to a gene: 3. CDR1 is SNHLY and CDR2 is FYNNEI in the germline V gene. CDR3 size: 13 residues. As DNA, the CDR3 is TGTGCCAGTCGGACTAGCGTCTACAATGAGCAGTTCTTC. As protein: CASRTSVYNEQFF.